This T cell receptor beta chain was retrieved from a study of blood T cell repertoires in COVID-19. Study-level information: The United States, Italy and Spain provided the acute and convalescent COVID-19 samples. T cells, B-cell-depleted T cells, or PBMCs provided the cDNA or gDNA that served as material.

Clones were read by immunoSEQ multiplex PCR, and TCRdb kept only the in-frame ones, dropping some. Of about 69,000 clones detected, roughly 86% appear once; the ten largest clones hold more than 15%. The germline V gene has CDR1 SGHRS and CDR2 YFSETQ. The CDR3 runs to 12 residues. V was pared by 0 bases and J by 8 bases, with 8 bases between. Seattle patient enrollment occurred during active infection, with longitudinal follow-up thereafter. This receptor was obtained from a man aged 35 to 55 with COVID-19, enrolled during active disease. Material for sequencing was peripheral blood. This chain uses TRBV5-1 with TRBJ1-2; D is perhaps TRBD1 (6 bases). The CDR3 here is CASSLAGTGYTF. CDR3 DNA sequence: TGCGCCAGCAGCTTGGCCGGGACAGGCTACACCTTC.